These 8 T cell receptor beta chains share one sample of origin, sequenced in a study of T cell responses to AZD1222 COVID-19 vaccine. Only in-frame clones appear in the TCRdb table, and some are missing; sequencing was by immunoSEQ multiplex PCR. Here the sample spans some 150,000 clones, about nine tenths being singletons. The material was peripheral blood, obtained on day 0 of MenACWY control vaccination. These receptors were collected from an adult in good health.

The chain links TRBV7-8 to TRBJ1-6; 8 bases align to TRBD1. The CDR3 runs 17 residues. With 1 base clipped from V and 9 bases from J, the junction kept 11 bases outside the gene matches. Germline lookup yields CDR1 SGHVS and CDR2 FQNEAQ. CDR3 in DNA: TGTGCCAGCAGCTTAGGGCCGACAGGGGCTCCTCGTTCACCCCTCCACTTT. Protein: CASSLGPTGAPRSPLHF.

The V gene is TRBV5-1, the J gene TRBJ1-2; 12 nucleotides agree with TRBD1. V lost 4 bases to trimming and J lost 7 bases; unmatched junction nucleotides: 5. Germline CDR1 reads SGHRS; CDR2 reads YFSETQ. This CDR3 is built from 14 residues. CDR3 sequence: CASSEPGQGAGYTF. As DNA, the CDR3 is TGCGCCAGCAGCGAGCCGGGACAGGGGGCTGGCTACACCTTC. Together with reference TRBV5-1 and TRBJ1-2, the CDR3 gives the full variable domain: KAGVTQTPRYLIKTRGQQVTLSCSPISGHRSVSWYQQTPGQGLQFLFEYFSETQRNKGNFPGRFSGRQFSNSRSEMNVSTLELGDSALYLCASSEPGQGAGYTFGSGTRLTVV.

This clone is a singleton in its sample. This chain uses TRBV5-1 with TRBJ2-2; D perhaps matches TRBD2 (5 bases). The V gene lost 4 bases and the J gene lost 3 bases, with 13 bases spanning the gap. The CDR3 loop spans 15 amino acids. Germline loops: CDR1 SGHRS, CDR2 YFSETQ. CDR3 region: CASSRGAVDTGELFF. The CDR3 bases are TGCGCCAGCAGCCGCGGAGCGGTTGACACCGGGGAGCTGTTTTTT.

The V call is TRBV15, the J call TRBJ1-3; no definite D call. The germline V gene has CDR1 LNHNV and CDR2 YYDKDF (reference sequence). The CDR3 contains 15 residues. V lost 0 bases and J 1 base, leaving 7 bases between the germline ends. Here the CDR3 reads CATSREPTSGNTIYF. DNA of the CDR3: TGTGCCACCAGCAGAGAACCCACGTCTGGAAACACCATATATTTT.

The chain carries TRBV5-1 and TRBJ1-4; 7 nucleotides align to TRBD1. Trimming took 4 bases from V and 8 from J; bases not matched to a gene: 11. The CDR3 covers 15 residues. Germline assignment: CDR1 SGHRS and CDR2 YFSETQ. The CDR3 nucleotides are TGCGCCAGCAGCAATTTGGAGGGGGCGGGAGAAAAACTGTTTTTT. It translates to CASSNLEGAGEKLFF.

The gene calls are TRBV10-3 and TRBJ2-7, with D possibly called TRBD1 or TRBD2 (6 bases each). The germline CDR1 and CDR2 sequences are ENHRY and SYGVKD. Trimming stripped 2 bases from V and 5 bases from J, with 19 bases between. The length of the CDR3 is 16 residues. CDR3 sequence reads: CAISEGGLVQQNEQYF. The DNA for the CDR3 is TGTGCCATCAGTGAGGGGGGGCTAGTACAACAAAACGAGCAGTACTTC.

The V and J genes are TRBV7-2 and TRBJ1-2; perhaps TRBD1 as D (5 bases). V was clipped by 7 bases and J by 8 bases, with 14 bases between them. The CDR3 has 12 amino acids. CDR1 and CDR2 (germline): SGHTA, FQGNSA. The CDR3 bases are TGTGCCAGCACCCTAGTAGGGGACGGCTACACCTTC. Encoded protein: CASTLVGDGYTF. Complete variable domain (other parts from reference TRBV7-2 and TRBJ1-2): GAGVSQSPSNKVTEKGKDVELRCDPISGHTALYWYRQSLGQGLEFLIYFQGNSAPDKSGLPSDRFSAERTGGSVSTLTIQRTQQEDSAVYLCASTLVGDGYTFGSGTRLTVV.

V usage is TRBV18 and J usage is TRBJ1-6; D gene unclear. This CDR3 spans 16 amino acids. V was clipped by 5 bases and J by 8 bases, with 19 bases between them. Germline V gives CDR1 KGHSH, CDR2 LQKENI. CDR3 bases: TGTGCCAGCTCATTCGACCTTATAGGGCGGGATTCACCCCTCCACTTT. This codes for CASSFDLIGRDSPLHF.